This note documents a single TCR beta chain sequence. Its antigen remains unknown. The data were obtained in a study of beta chain features in type 1 diabetes. Findings and caveats of the study: When VDJ junctions were examined, type 1 diabetes patients showed fewer insertions and more deletions. Type 1 diabetes patients had moderately but significantly shorter TCRB CDR3s in all four CD4+ subsets.

As every portion of the isolated RNA was reverse transcribed, the sequencing read expressed TCRB transcripts. The protocol was immunoSEQ multiplex PCR, while the TCRdb copy is restricted to in-frame clones and leaves out a portion. The table includes under 350,000 clones, 8% detected once. Per germline, CDR1 LNHDA and CDR2 SQIVND (reference sequence). The CDR3 runs to 13 residues. Deletions cut 5 bases from V and 2 bases from J, with 9 bases between. The chain links TRBV19 to TRBJ2-5; D might be TRBD1 (5 bases). The clonotype comes from a woman aged 18-30 years in good health. Specimen: central memory CD4+ T cells from blood. The CDR3: CASSRTRQETQYF. The DNA for the CDR3 is TGTGCCAGTAGTCGGACAAGACAAGAGACCCAGTACTTC.